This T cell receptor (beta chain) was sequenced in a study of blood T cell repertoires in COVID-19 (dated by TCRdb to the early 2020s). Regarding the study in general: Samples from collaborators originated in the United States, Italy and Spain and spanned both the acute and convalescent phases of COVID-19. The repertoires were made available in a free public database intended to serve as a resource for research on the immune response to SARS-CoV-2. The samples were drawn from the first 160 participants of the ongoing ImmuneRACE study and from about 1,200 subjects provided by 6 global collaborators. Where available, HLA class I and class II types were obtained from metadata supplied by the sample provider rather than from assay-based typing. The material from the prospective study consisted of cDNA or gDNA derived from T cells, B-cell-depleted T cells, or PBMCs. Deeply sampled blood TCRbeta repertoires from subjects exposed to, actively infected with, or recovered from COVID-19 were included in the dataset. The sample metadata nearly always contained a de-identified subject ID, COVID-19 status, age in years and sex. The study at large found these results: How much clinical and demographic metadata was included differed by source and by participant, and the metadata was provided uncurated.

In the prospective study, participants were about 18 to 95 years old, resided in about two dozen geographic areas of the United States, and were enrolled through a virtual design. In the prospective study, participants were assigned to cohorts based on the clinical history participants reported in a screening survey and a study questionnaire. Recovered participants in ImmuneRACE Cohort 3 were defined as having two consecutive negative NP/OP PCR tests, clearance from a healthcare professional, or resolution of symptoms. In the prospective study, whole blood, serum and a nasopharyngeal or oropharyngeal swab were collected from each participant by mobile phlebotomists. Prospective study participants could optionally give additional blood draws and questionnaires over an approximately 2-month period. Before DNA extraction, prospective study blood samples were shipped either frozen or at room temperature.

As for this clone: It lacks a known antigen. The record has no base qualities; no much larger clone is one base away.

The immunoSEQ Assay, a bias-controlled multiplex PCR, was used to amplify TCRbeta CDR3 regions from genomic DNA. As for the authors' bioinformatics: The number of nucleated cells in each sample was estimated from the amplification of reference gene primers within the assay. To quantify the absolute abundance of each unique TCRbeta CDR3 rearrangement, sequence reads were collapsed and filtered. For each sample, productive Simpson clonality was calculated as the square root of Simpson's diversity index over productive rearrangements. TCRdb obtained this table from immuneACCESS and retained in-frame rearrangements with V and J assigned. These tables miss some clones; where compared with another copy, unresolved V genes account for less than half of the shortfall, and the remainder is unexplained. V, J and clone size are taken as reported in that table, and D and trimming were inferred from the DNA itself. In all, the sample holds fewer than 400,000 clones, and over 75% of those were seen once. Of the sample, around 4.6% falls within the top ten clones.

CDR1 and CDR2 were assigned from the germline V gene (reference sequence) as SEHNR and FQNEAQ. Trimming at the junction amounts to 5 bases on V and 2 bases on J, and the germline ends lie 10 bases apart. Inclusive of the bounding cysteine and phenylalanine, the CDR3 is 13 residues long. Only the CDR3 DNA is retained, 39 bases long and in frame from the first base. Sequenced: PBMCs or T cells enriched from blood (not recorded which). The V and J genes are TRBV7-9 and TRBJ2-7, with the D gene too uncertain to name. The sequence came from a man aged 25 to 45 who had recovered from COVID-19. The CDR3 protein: CASSNRRTYEQYF. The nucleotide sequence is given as TGTGCCAGCAGCAACAGACGGACCTACGAGCAGTACTTC.